The 24 T cell receptor beta chains below come from one sample, sequenced in a study of beta chain features in type 1 diabetes. Investigators reverse transcribed all isolated RNA, so they sequenced expressed TCRB transcripts. The data were produced by immunoSEQ multiplex PCR, yet TCRdb's version contains in-frame clones alone and is incomplete. The table has some 40,000 clones, 45% to 50% seen once. Source material: central memory CD4+ T cells from blood. All receptors derive from a young woman in good health.

The rearrangement links TRBV12-5 to TRBJ1-2, with D possibly being TRBD1 (6 bases). V dropped 1 base and J dropped 3 bases, with 9 bases sitting between them. CDR1 and CDR2 (germline): LGHNT, FRNRAP. This CDR3 region has 14 residues. The CDR3 here is CASGLGQVYYGYTF. The CDR3, as DNA: TGTGCTAGTGGTTTGGGACAGGTCTACTATGGCTACACCTTC.

There are a few counts of this clone. The rearrangement links TRBV6-1 to TRBJ2-1; TRBD2 matches at 7 bases. V lost 1 base and J lost 10; bases outside the gene matches: 7. The CDR3 runs 14 residues. The V gene's germline CDR1 is MNHNS and CDR2 SASEGT. CDR3 protein: CASSEGGLSGEQFF. DNA for the CDR3: TGTGCCAGCAGTGAAGGGGGCCTTAGCGGGGAGCAGTTCTTC.

The V call is TRBV6-1, the J call TRBJ1-2; no firm D call. V was cut by 2 bases and J by 8 bases, with 15 bases left in between. Per the germline V gene, CDR1 is MNHNS and CDR2 is SASEGT. The CDR3 is made up of 14 amino acids. Written as DNA, the CDR3 is TGTGCCAGCAGTGAATGGGGAGGGCGGCAAGGCTACACCTTC. Its protein product is CASSEWGGRQGYTF.

The rearrangement links TRBV5-1 to TRBJ1-2; possibly TRBD1 for D (5 bases). In germline, CDR1 is SGHRS, CDR2 YFSETQ. This CDR3 is 14 amino acids long. With 0 bases removed from V and 8 bases from J, the gap between germline ends came to 14 bases. CDR3: CASSLGVEGFGYTF. CDR3 bases: TGCGCCAGCAGCTTGGGAGTGGAGGGGTTCGGCTACACCTTC.

This chain links TRBV28 with TRBJ1-5, with no clear D. Trimming took 2 bases from V and 0 from J, leaving 14 bases between them. The CDR3 totals 17 residues. The V gene's germline CDR1 is MDHEN and CDR2 SYDVKM. The CDR3 is CASSLVRGVYSNQPQHF. The CDR3 DNA reads TGTGCCAGCAGTTTAGTTCGCGGAGTTTATAGCAATCAGCCCCAGCATTTT. The full variable domain, its missing parts supplied by reference TRBV28 and TRBJ1-5, is DVKVTQSSRYLVKRTGEKVFLECVQDMDHENMFWYRQDPGLGLRLIYFSYDVKMKEKGDIPEGYSVSREKKERFSLILESASTNQTSMYLCASSLVRGVYSNQPQHFGDGTRLSIL.

This chain connects TRBV30 to TRBJ2-2, with 9 bases fitting TRBD1. The J segment lost 5 bases and the V segment lost 5 bases, leaving 6 bases of the junction unmatched. The CDR3 is made up of 14 amino acids. Germline V gives CDR1 GTSNPN, CDR2 SVGIG (reference sequence). CDR3 residues: CAWSGTGMTGELFF. For the CDR3, the DNA is TGTGCCTGGTCGGGGACAGGGATGACCGGGGAGCTGTTTTTT.

This chain uses TRBV5-6 with TRBJ2-7; D perhaps matches TRBD1 (5 bases). Trimming left V 0 bases short and J 2 bases short, with 12 bases between. Germline V lookup: CDR1 SGHDT, CDR2 YYEEEE. This CDR3 comprises 15 residues. Here the CDR3 reads CASSLGGRGTYEQYF. The CDR3 bases are TGTGCCAGCAGCTTGGGGGGCAGAGGCACCTACGAGCAGTACTTC.

J is TRBJ1-2 and V is TRBV6-6; D is ambiguous. There are 14 residues in the CDR3. CDR1 and CDR2 (germline): MNHNY, SVGAGI (reference sequence). V was pared by 6 bases and J by 1 base, with 12 bases between. The CDR3 region is CASSPISLNYGYTF. The CDR3 DNA is TGTGCCAGCAGCCCTATTTCCCTTAACTATGGCTACACCTTC.

This chain joins TRBV10-3 and TRBJ1-2; possibly TRBD1 for D (6 bases). V shed 6 bases and J shed 6 bases, with 17 bases lying between them. The CDR3 consists of 14 residues. Germline V gene lookup returns CDR1 ENHRY and CDR2 SYGVKD. The DNA for the CDR3 is TGTGCCATCAGGGACAGTTCCTCATCCAATGGCTACACCTTC. Translating it yields CAIRDSSSSNGYTF.

The chain employs TRBV5-1 and TRBJ1-2; 7 bases map to TRBD1. V dropped 5 bases and J dropped 6; count of bases not matched to a gene: 7. The germline V gene encodes CDR1 SGHRS and CDR2 YFSETQ. This CDR3 spans 13 amino acids. CDR3: CASRLTGLDGYTF. For the CDR3, the DNA is TGCGCCAGCAGACTGACAGGGTTGGATGGCTACACCTTC.

In this sample, this clone turned up a few times. CDR3 in DNA: TGCAGTGCTGGGGGCTTGGGGGTCGGATTCTTC. It codes for CSAGGLGVGFF. V gene TRBV20-1 combines with J gene TRBJ2-1; a weak D match, TRBD1 (6 bases). In germline, CDR1 is DFQATT, CDR2 SNEGSKA (reference sequence). V was clipped by 5 bases and J by 16 bases, with 18 bases between them. The CDR3 consists of 11 residues.

Many counts were recorded for this clone. The chain joins TRBV5-1 to TRBJ2-1; 7 bases line up with TRBD1. This CDR3 spans 15 amino acids. Trimming removed 3 bases from V and 8 bases from J; junction bases left unmatched: 11. Germline V gene sequence: CDR1 SGHRS, CDR2 YFSETQ. In DNA, the CDR3 is TGCGCCAGCAGCTCGGGACAGCTAAGGCGGGATGAGCAGTTCTTC. This codes for CASSSGQLRRDEQFF.

The gene calls are TRBV4-1 and TRBJ1-5, with TRBD1 identical over 10 bases. The J segment lost 2 bases and the V segment lost 6 bases, leaving 4 bases of the junction unmatched. The CDR3 is 15 residues long. Germline lookup yields CDR1 MGHRA and CDR2 YSYEKL. In DNA, the CDR3 is TGCGCCAGCAGGACCGGACAGGGGGGCAATCAGCCCCAGCATTTT. The encoded protein is CASRTGQGGNQPQHF.

This chain connects TRBV5-4 to TRBJ2-7; possibly TRBD1 for D (6 bases). The germline V gene has CDR1 SGHNT and CDR2 YYREEE (reference sequence). The CDR3 has 13 residues. Trimming shortened V by 2 bases and J by 2 bases, and 8 bases separated the two germline ends. The CDR3 loop reads CASSLNRAYEQYF. The CDR3 DNA is TGTGCCAGCAGCTTAAACAGGGCCTACGAGCAGTACTTC. The complete variable domain, with remaining parts taken from reference TRBV5-4 and TRBJ2-7, reads ETGVTQSPTHLIKTRGQQVTLRCSSQSGHNTVSWYQQALGQGPQFIFQYYREEENGRGNFPPRFSGLQFPNYSSELNVNALELDDSALYLCASSLNRAYEQYFGPGTRLTVT.

The V gene is TRBV2, the J gene TRBJ2-6; D possibly corresponds to TRBD2 (6 bases). CDR1 SNHLY and CDR2 FYNNEI come from the germline V gene. The CDR3 has 12 amino acids. V lost 8 bases and J lost 10, with 12 bases in between. The CDR3 DNA reads TGTGCCAGCGACGATGGAGGGAACGTCCTGACTTTC. Its translation is CASDDGGNVLTF.

The chain joins TRBV6-1 to TRBJ2-7; 8 nucleotides align to TRBD2. Looked up from germline, CDR1 is MNHNS and CDR2 is SASEGT. The ends lost 3 bases at V and 3 bases at J; junction bases unmatched: 7. This CDR3 comprises 15 residues. CDR3 protein: CASSDEGLGIYEQYF. The CDR3, as DNA: TGTGCCAGCAGTGACGAGGGACTAGGGATCTACGAGCAGTACTTC.

CDR3 sequence (DNA): TGTGCCAGCAGTGGTGGGGGGGCCCGCTCTGGAAACACCATATATTTT. Amino acids: CASSGGGARSGNTIYF. The chain recombines TRBV6-1 with TRBJ1-3; possibly TRBD1 for D (6 bases). The CDR3 consists of 16 residues. The ends were cut back, 4 bases at V and 0 bases at J, with 13 bases in the middle. CDR1 and CDR2 (germline): MNHNS, SASEGT.

This clone was observed a handful of times. The chain has TRBV7-2 and TRBJ1-6; the match to TRBD1 covers 8 bases. V gave up 5 bases and J gave up 8 bases; unmatched junction bases: 8. CDR1 is SGHTA and CDR2 is FQGNSA in the germline V gene. This CDR3 spans 15 amino acids. The CDR3 DNA reads TGTGCCAGCAGCACTAGACAGGGGATGCATTCACCCCTCCACTTT. Protein sequence: CASSTRQGMHSPLHF.

V and J are TRBV4-2 and TRBJ1-2; 10 positions match TRBD1. In germline, CDR1 is LGHNA, CDR2 YNFKEQ. The CDR3 is made up of 16 amino acids. V was pared by 4 bases and J by 8 bases, with 13 bases of the junction left unmatched. This chain's CDR3 is CASSPSLTGQGMGYTF. The CDR3 DNA sequence: TGTGCCAGCAGCCCCTCCCTGACGGGACAGGGGATGGGCTACACCTTC.

The chain recombines TRBV10-2 with TRBJ2-2; D is unresolved. Germline-derived CDR1 and CDR2 are WSHSY and SAAADI. Trimming cost V 6 bases and J 0 bases, with 5 bases left between them. The CDR3 covers 13 residues. Here the CDR3 reads CASSFTNTGELFF. Written as DNA, the CDR3 is TGCGCCAGCAGCTTTACGAACACCGGGGAGCTGTTTTTT.

J is TRBJ1-4 and V is TRBV5-1; 10 bases line up with TRBD1. The CDR3 loop spans 15 amino acids. V trimming: 0 bases; J trimming: 8 bases; junction bases outside the gene matches: 4. The germline CDR1 and CDR2 sequences are SGHRS and YFSETQ. The CDR3: CASSLGGTGDEKLFF. CDR3 DNA: TGCGCCAGCAGCTTGGGTGGGACAGGGGACGAAAAACTGTTTTTT.

The chain uses TRBV6-1 and TRBJ1-1, with a tentative D call TRBD1 (5 bases). The V and J ends lost 8 bases and 1 base respectively, with 11 bases between them. The CDR3 has 13 residues. Germline V gene lookup returns CDR1 MNHNS and CDR2 SASEGT. Here the CDR3 reads CASGSTANTEAFF. The DNA for the CDR3 is TGTGCCAGCGGATCGACAGCGAACACTGAAGCTTTCTTT.

The chain couples TRBV6-1 to TRBJ1-1; D perhaps matches TRBD1 (6 bases). The CDR3 has 14 residues. V was clipped by 4 bases and J by 5 bases, with 14 bases between them. Looked up from germline, CDR1 is MNHNS and CDR2 is SASEGT. DNA of the CDR3: TGTGCCAGCAGTGCGTTAGGGGGTGGGACTGAAGCTTTCTTT. This gives the protein CASSALGGGTEAFF.

A few counts support this clone. The chain employs TRBV28 and TRBJ1-2; 9 bases match TRBD1. V trimming: 6 bases; J trimming: 5 bases; junction bases outside the gene matches: 7. Germline loops: CDR1 MDHEN, CDR2 SYDVKM. This CDR3 region has 14 residues. The CDR3 loop is CASRPQGAVYGYTF. The DNA for the CDR3 is TGTGCCAGCAGGCCACAGGGGGCGGTTTATGGCTACACCTTC.